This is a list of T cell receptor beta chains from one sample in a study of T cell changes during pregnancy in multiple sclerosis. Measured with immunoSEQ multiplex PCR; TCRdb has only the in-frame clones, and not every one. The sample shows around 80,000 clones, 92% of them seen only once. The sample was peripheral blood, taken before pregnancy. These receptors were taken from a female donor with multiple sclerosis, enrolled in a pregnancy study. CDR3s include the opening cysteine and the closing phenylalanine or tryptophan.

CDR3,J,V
CASSRLAGVYNEQFF,TRBJ2-1,TRBV7-8
CASSNKGHETGELFF,TRBJ2-2,TRBV27
CASSPGMGAEYGYTF,TRBJ1-2,TRBV4-2
CASSLDGRAHGEQFF,TRBJ2-1,TRBV11-2
CATSRDRAADTQYF,TRBJ2-3,TRBV15
CASSQGGMNEKLFF,TRBJ1-4,TRBV7-2
CASRGGGTLKQFF,TRBJ2-1,TRBV6-5
CASSQQYF,TRBJ2-3,TRBV7-9
CASSLRDSQGPQHF,TRBJ1-5,TRBV5-1
CASGTGSQPQHF,TRBJ1-5,TRBV27
CASSQEGLAGFTPEVVYNEQFF,TRBJ2-1,TRBV4-2
CASSRWDRGQGTQYF,TRBJ2-5,TRBV11-2
CASSSTNEKLFF,TRBJ1-4,TRBV28
CASSHDRGPGYTF,TRBJ1-2,TRBV7-8
CASSLVTSGSAYNEQFF,TRBJ2-1,TRBV5-1
CASSLTGTGGVNEQFF,TRBJ2-1,TRBV2
CATRSRGGSDEQYF,TRBJ2-7,TRBV15
CSVREGPSTDTQYF,TRBJ2-3,TRBV29-1
CARRPMGGRSGANVLTF,TRBJ2-6,TRBV2
CASSYAGEQYF,TRBJ2-7,TRBV7-2
CASSYYTGDGYTF,TRBJ1-2,TRBV6-6
CASSTGEIAYEQYF,TRBJ2-7,TRBV2
CASSFGANYGYTF,TRBJ1-2,TRBV11-1
CASSLIGGRTATTNEKLFF,TRBJ1-4,TRBV23-1
CSVAGQGAADTQYF,TRBJ2-3,TRBV29-1
CASSSGSYEQYF,TRBJ2-7,TRBV13
CAWSVLINEQFF,TRBJ2-1,TRBV30
CASSQEGAPGQGHYGYTF,TRBJ1-2,TRBV4-1
CASSLGGSVYNEQFF,TRBJ2-1,TRBV5-6
CSVETDINSGANVLTF,TRBJ2-6,TRBV29-1
CASRNRDTCTDTQYF,TRBJ2-3,TRBV10-1
CASSLTSGTGELFF,TRBJ2-2,TRBV4-1
CASSARQGASGNTEAFF,TRBJ1-1,TRBV27
CSARQGTYEQYF,TRBJ2-7,TRBV29-1
CASSLEGLAGGEQYF,TRBJ2-7,TRBV13
CASSLTSFNEQFF,TRBJ2-1,TRBV5-4
CASSLPGGTEAFF,TRBJ1-1,TRBV5-4
CASMGLAGRPSTDTQYF,TRBJ2-3,TRBV2
CASSPGGEETQYF,TRBJ2-5,TRBV19
CASSDYQPSPDWSYEQYF,TRBJ2-7,TRBV28
CASSQLYTTEQFF,TRBJ2-1,TRBV5-1
CASSHGQRDQPQHF,TRBJ1-5,TRBV19
CATWDRLNTEAFF,TRBJ1-1,TRBV6-6
CASSREGGYNEQFF,TRBJ2-1,TRBV6-1
CASSYRGRSTDTQYF,TRBJ2-3,TRBV6-6